This TCR beta chain was documented in a study of T cell clonotyping in hematopoietic cell transplantation. As concerns this clone: Its target is not known.

The CDR3 sequence is 13 residues long. Germline CDR1 reads GTSNPN; CDR2 reads SVGIG (reference sequence). V dropped 0 bases and J dropped 4 bases, with 9 bases sitting between them. TCRdb keeps only in-frame clones here, not all; method: immunoSEQ multiplex PCR. The data hold fewer than 9,500 clones, with 84% observed a single time. Study findings and constraints: No sorting was done, leaving CD4 and CD8 contributions mixed. After transplant, recipient diversity fell while pathologically expanded clonotypes grew through day 180.

Recipient blood drawn about 28 days pretransplant and days 30, 100, 180 after. This sequence originates from a male patient over 55 who had an allogeneic stem cell transplant from an unrelated donor, so the T cells may come from the graft donor. Some clones in this sample may be carry-over from other donors' samples. Sequencing was performed on PBMCs, taken at the time of graft-versus-host disease after allogeneic stem cell transplant. The rearrangement joins TRBV30 to TRBJ1-2; no firm D call. The CDR3 bases are TGTGCCTGGAGTGTCCAGGAAGCCTATGGCTACACCTTC. Translating gives CAWSVQEAYGYTF.